This TCR beta chain is drawn from a study of blood T cell repertoires in COVID-19. At the level of the study: Samples of COVID-19 (acute and convalescent) were obtained from the United States, Italy and Spain. T cells, B-cell-depleted T cells, or PBMCs provided the cDNA or gDNA that served as material.

As originally analysed: How many nucleated cells were present was estimated from reference gene primer amplification. The data were produced by immunoSEQ multiplex PCR, yet TCRdb's version contains in-frame clones alone and is incomplete. Clone size and the V and J calls come from that table; the DNA yielded D and trimming. Of around 97,000 clones in the sample, around 87% were seen once. This CDR3 has 19 amino acids. The rearrangement joins TRBV21-1 to TRBJ2-7; TRBD1 is the table's D call, not checked against the DNA. TRBV21-1 is recorded as a pseudogene. This sequence originates from a human donor in a cohort sampled during active COVID-19. Material: peripheral blood. CDR3 in amino acids: CASSKRPPNTGQGSYEQYF. The CDR3 nucleotides read TGTGCCAGCAGCAAAAGGCCACCAAACACCGGACAGGGATCCTACGAGCAGTACTTC.